This is a list of T cell receptor beta chains from one sample in a study of T cells in Graves' hyperthyroidism and ophthalmopathy. TCRdb reanalysed the multiplex PCR reads using MiXCR and keeps one entry per CDR3 protein. The table includes 550,000 to 700,000 distinct CDR3 sequences, 46% detected once. The material sequenced was peripheral blood or thyroid tissue (not recorded which). The receptor source for this set is an adult woman with Graves' disease, either hyperthyroidism or ophthalmopathy (not recorded which). CDR3s include the opening cysteine and the closing phenylalanine or tryptophan.

j_gene	v_gene	CDR3aa
TRBJ2-7	TRBV11-2	CASIPGQGVYEQYF
TRBJ2-5	TRBV24-1	CATSAENQETQYF
TRBJ2-5	TRBV20-1	CSARVRRLAGSGETQYF
TRBJ1-1	TRBV7-2	CASSIGGGKFIGAFF
TRBJ2-5	TRBV27	CASSDRGPETQYF
TRBJ2-7	TRBV6-6	CASSRRVAGLTSYEQYF
TRBJ2-1	TRBV19	CASSIQTGNGHNEQFF
TRBJ1-2	TRBV10-3	CAISESKQGAGGYTF
TRBJ1-1	TRBV11-2	CASSALKMKTYTEAFF
TRBJ1-5	TRBV24-1	CATSDFYGGEDSNQPQHF
TRBJ1-3	TRBV10-3	CAIRLAGNESGNTIYF
TRBJ2-5	TRBV7-3	CASSAAGVETQYF
TRBJ1-2	TRBV7-2	CASSFRGDGYTF
TRBJ1-4	TRBV15	CATSRDLRGGEKLFF
TRBJ1-2	TRBV12-3/TRBV12-4	CASSTRDSAYGYTF
TRBJ1-6	TRBV15	CATRDRAYEQNSPLHF
TRBJ2-2	TRBV7-9	CASSGRGAPWFYTGELFF
TRBJ2-2	TRBV12-3/TRBV12-4	CASSLRLEAGELFF
.	TRBV20-1	CSASGIALSNEQFF
TRBJ1-1	TRBV29-1	CSVEGTGQTNTEAFF
TRBJ1-5	TRBV19	CASSFRGDQPQHF
TRBJ1-1	TRBV14	CASSRGTWEEAFF
TRBJ1-1	TRBV25-1	CASSQTGIGGTEAFF